What follows are 32 T cell receptor beta chains derived from one specimen sequenced in a study of T cells after yellow fever vaccination. Each CDR3 protein gets one entry after TCRdb re-called the 5' RACE reads with MiXCR. Among about 300,000 distinct CDR3 sequences listed, around 8.6% were seen once. The sequenced sample was CD4+ T cells sorted from PBMCs, obtained 5 days after the yellow fever booster vaccination. Source of these receptors: a young man who received the YFV17D yellow fever vaccine.

This sequence joins TRBV3-1 and TRBJ2-1; the D gene is possibly TRBD2 (5 bases). The CDR3 runs to 12 residues. V was trimmed by 4 bases and J by 10 bases, leaving 11 bases between them. Germline V CDR1 and CDR2: LGHDT, YNNKEL (reference sequence). The CDR3 DNA reads as TGTGCCAGCAGCCTCCTCACGGGAGAGCAGTTCTTC. It translates to CASSLLTGEQFF.

This clonotype was observed a few times. J is TRBJ1-3 and V is TRBV5-5, with D possibly matching TRBD1 (6 bases). This CDR3 is built from 15 residues. Trimming removed 3 bases from V and 4 bases from J, with 14 bases in between. Germline CDR1 SGHKS, CDR2 YYEKEE (reference sequence). CDR3 sequence reads: CASSSPQGYGNTIYF. The CDR3 region has the DNA TGTGCCAGCAGCTCCCCACAGGGATACGGAAACACCATATATTTT.

This clonotype was seen a few times. The gene calls are TRBV5-4 and TRBJ1-1; no clear D. CDR1 and CDR2 (germline): SGHNT, YYREEE (reference sequence). The CDR3 is 12 residues long. Trimming removed 0 bases at V and 8 bases at J, with 8 bases between. CDR3 nucleotide sequence: TGTGCCAGCAGCTTGGTTCCAGAAGAAGCTTTCTTT. It yields the protein CASSLVPEEAFF.

The chain links TRBV7-2 to TRBJ1-2; D is unclear. Germline lookup yields CDR1 SGHTA and CDR2 FQGNSA. CDR3 length: 13 amino acids. The V gene lost 1 base and the J gene lost 5 bases, with 8 bases spanning the gap. This CDR3 reads CASSLVPAYGYTF. The CDR3 nucleotides read TGTGCCAGCAGCTTAGTCCCCGCATATGGCTACACCTTC.

CDR3 sequence reads: CASTPRGAIPDTQYF. CDR3 nucleotides: TGTGCCAGCACCCCCCGAGGGGCGATTCCAGATACGCAGTATTTT. J is TRBJ2-3 and V is TRBV7-9; the D call may be TRBD1 or TRBD2 (5 bases each). The CDR3 has 15 residues. V was clipped by 7 bases and J by 4 bases, with 18 bases between them. Germline V gene sequence: CDR1 SEHNR, CDR2 FQNEAQ (reference sequence).

This clonotype was recorded many times. A junction end diverges from the germline sequence, so it may reflect a read error. The rearrangement uses TRBV2 and TRBJ2-2, with a possible D match to TRBD1 (6 bases). This CDR3 region has 14 residues. Germline CDR1 SNHLY, CDR2 FYNNEI. The CDR3 nucleotides read TGTGCCACCAGTCGGGACATAAACACCGGGGAGCTGTTTTTT. As protein: CATSRDINTGELFF.

The V gene is TRBV11-2, the J gene TRBJ2-3; tentatively, D is TRBD2 (6 bases). The CDR3 has 14 amino acids. V was pared by 5 bases and J by 7 bases, with 16 bases between. Germline CDR1 and CDR2: SGHAT and FQNNGV. The DNA for the CDR3 is TGTGCCAGCAGCCCGGACGGGGGTCGGCATACGCAGTATTTT. This gives the protein CASSPDGGRHTQYF.

This chain's CDR3 is CATSDLGGQGTDTQYF. The CDR3, as DNA: TGTGCCACCAGTGATTTAGGGGGACAGGGAACAGATACGCAGTATTTT. The chain combines TRBV24-1 with TRBJ2-3; TRBD1 matches 9 bases. Trimming took 1 base from V and 3 from J; bases not matched to a gene: 4. Per germline, CDR1 KGHDR and CDR2 SFDVKD. CDR3 length equals 16 residues.

V and J are TRBV29-1 and TRBJ2-1; a weak D match, TRBD1 (6 bases). CDR1 and CDR2 from the germline V gene are SQVTM and ANQGSEA. The CDR3 contains 13 residues. The V gene lost 7 bases and the J gene lost 8 bases, with 18 bases spanning the gap. As DNA, the CDR3 is TGCAGCGGTGGGGGCCGAGTCCCCGATGAGCAGTTCTTC. It codes for CSGGGRVPDEQFF.

This chain links TRBV5-4 with TRBJ2-2; TRBD1 or TRBD2 may be the D gene (5 bases each). The germline V gene encodes CDR1 SGHNT and CDR2 YYREEE (reference sequence). The V and J ends lost 4 bases and 2 bases respectively, with 15 bases between them. The CDR3 runs to 16 residues. In nucleotides, the CDR3 is TGTGCCAGCAGCCCCGACGGGGCCTTTAACACCGGGGAGCTGTTTTTT. Protein sequence: CASSPDGAFNTGELFF. Combining the CDR3 with reference TRBV5-4 and TRBJ2-2 gives the whole variable domain ETGVTQSPTHLIKTRGQQVTLRCSSQSGHNTVSWYQQALGQGPQFIFQYYREEENGRGNFPPRFSGLQFPNYSSELNVNALELDDSALYLCASSPDGAFNTGELFFGEGSRLTVL.

The chain is built from TRBV27 and TRBJ2-1; D not resolved. CDR3 length equals 14 residues. Between the trimmed V and J ends, which lost 5 bases and 6 bases, there was a span of 14 bases. The germline V gene has CDR1 MNHEY and CDR2 SMNVEV (reference sequence). CDR3 region: CASSPIMGSNEQFF. DNA of the CDR3: TGTGCCAGCAGTCCCATAATGGGGTCCAATGAGCAGTTCTTC.

The rearrangement joins TRBV6-2 or TRBV6-3 to TRBJ2-7; D call uncertain. Between the trimmed V and J ends, which lost 5 bases and 3 bases, there was a span of 14 bases. The CDR3 covers 14 residues. Germline V gene sequence: CDR1 MNHEY, CDR2 SVGEGT. The CDR3 reads CASSPAGLIYEQYF. Written as DNA, the CDR3 is TGTGCCAGCAGTCCGGCCGGTCTAATCTACGAGCAGTACTTC.

The J gene is TRBJ1-2, the V gene TRBV27, with D possibly being TRBD1 (6 bases). CDR1 is MNHEY, CDR2 SMNVEV, per germline (reference sequence). Trimming took 6 bases from V and 8 from J, leaving 22 bases between them. The CDR3 runs 15 residues. This chain's CDR3 is CASRLQGWGHRGYTF. In DNA, the CDR3 is TGTGCCAGCAGGTTACAGGGCTGGGGCCATCGGGGCTACACCTTC.

This clonotype appeared many times. The chain joins TRBV9 to TRBJ2-3; D perhaps matches TRBD2 (6 bases). Germline V gene lookup returns CDR1 SGDLS and CDR2 YYNGEE. CDR3 length: 15 amino acids. The V gene lost 0 bases and the J gene lost 1 base, with 9 bases spanning the gap. The CDR3 DNA sequence: TGTGCCAGCAGCGTAGGAACGGGGGGCACAGATACGCAGTATTTT. Protein sequence: CASSVGTGGTDTQYF.

The chain couples TRBV24-1 to TRBJ2-3; 8 nucleotides match TRBD1. This CDR3 contains 13 residues. CDR1 and CDR2 from the germline V gene are KGHDR and SFDVKD. The ends lost 11 bases at V and 4 bases at J; junction bases unmatched: 7. CDR3 nucleotide sequence: TGTGCCATCTCGACAGGGGCTTCAGATACGCAGTATTTT. Translating it yields CAISTGASDTQYF.

In its sample, this clonotype was seen many times. The chain combines TRBV5-6 with TRBJ2-5, with D unresolved. The germline CDR1 and CDR2 sequences are SGHDT and YYEEEE. V was shortened by 0 bases and J by 5 bases, with 5 bases between the two germline ends. The CDR3 has 12 amino acids. This chain's CDR3 is CASSLDGETQYF. Here the CDR3 DNA reads TGTGCCAGCAGCTTGGATGGGGAGACCCAGTACTTC. The whole variable domain, remainder taken from reference TRBV5-6 and TRBJ2-5, is DAGVTQSPTHLIKTRGQQVTLRCSPKSGHDTVSWYQQALGQGPQFIFQYYEEEERQRGNFPDRFSGHQFPNYSSELNVNALLLGDSALYLCASSLDGETQYFGPGTRLLVL.

V and J are TRBV29-1 and TRBJ1-1; possibly TRBD1 for D (5 bases). Germline loops: CDR1 SQVTM, CDR2 ANQGSEA. The CDR3 covers 16 residues. V dropped 6 bases and J dropped 4 bases, with 24 bases sitting between them. CDR3 residues: CSVIRDRTGRGTEAFF. The CDR3 nucleotides are TGCAGCGTAATCCGCGACCGTACGGGGCGGGGCACTGAAGCTTTCTTT.

Many counts were recorded for this clonotype. This rearrangement joins TRBV3-1 to TRBJ1-1; 10 bases line up with TRBD1. The trim removed 4 bases at V and 1 base at J, leaving 3 bases unmatched. Per germline, CDR1 LGHDT and CDR2 YNNKEL (reference sequence). The CDR3 contains 15 residues. The CDR3 protein is CASSPRQGANTEAFF. Here the CDR3 DNA reads TGTGCCAGCAGCCCCCGACAGGGGGCGAACACTGAAGCTTTCTTT. Full variable domain (missing parts from reference TRBV3-1 and TRBJ1-1): DTAVSQTPKYLVTQMGNDKSIKCEQNLGHDTMYWYKQDSKKFLKIMFSYNNKELIINETVPNRFSPKSPDKAHLNLHINSLELGDSAVYFCASSPRQGANTEAFFGQGTRLTVV.

The rearrangement links TRBV11-2 to TRBJ2-4; D gene ambiguous. Germline-derived CDR1 and CDR2 are SGHAT and FQNNGV. The CDR3 is 12 amino acids. Trimming took off 5 bases at V and 4 bases at J, with 6 bases between the two ends. CDR3: CASSPTKNIQYF. DNA for the CDR3: TGTGCCAGCAGCCCAACAAAAAACATTCAGTACTTC.

There are a few counts of this clonotype. The rearrangement links TRBV6-5 to TRBJ1-2, with D tentatively TRBD1 (5 bases). Trimming took off 1 base at V and 3 bases at J, with 9 bases between the two ends. CDR1 MNHEY and CDR2 SVGAGI come from the germline V gene. The CDR3 totals 14 residues. CDR3 residues: CASSYLRGDYGYTF. The CDR3 region has the DNA TGTGCCAGCAGTTACTTAAGGGGAGACTATGGCTACACCTTC.

This rearrangement joins TRBV11-3 to TRBJ1-1, with D maybe TRBD1 (5 bases). CDR1 is SGHNT, CDR2 YENEEA, per germline. This CDR3 comprises 13 residues. V was trimmed by 1 base and J by 6 bases, leaving 9 bases between them. CDR3 protein: CASSLVWGAEAFF. As DNA, the CDR3 is TGTGCCAGCAGCTTAGTCTGGGGCGCTGAAGCTTTCTTT.

This clonotype was recorded a few times. The chain recombines TRBV2 with TRBJ1-2; maybe TRBD1 (5 bases). The CDR3 loop spans 13 amino acids. Deletions cut 3 bases from V and 2 bases from J, with 7 bases between. The germline V gene has CDR1 SNHLY and CDR2 FYNNEI. In DNA form, the CDR3 reads TGTGCCAGCAGTGATGGGGGGAACTATGGCTACACCTTC. Its translation: CASSDGGNYGYTF.

This clonotype showed up just a few times. The chain links TRBV30 to TRBJ1-5; D not certain. Trimming took off 5 bases at V and 4 bases at J, with 12 bases between the two ends. The length of the CDR3 is 13 residues. Germline-derived CDR1 and CDR2 are GTSNPN and SVGIG (reference sequence). In DNA, the CDR3 is TGTGCCTGGCAAGCGGCATGGAATCAGCCCCAGCATTTT. Translating gives CAWQAAWNQPQHF.

At least ten counts were recorded for this clonotype. The rearrangement links TRBV5-4 to TRBJ2-4, with D tentatively TRBD2 (6 bases). CDR1 and CDR2 from the germline V gene are SGHNT and YYREEE (reference sequence). Trimming left V 2 bases short and J 6 bases short, with 9 bases between. The CDR3 is 13 amino acids. DNA for the CDR3: TGTGCCAGCAGCTTTGGCGGGGCAAACATTCAGTACTTC. Its protein is CASSFGGANIQYF.

The rearrangement uses TRBV7-2 and TRBJ2-3, with TRBD2 matching 9 bases. V was clipped by 7 bases and J by 4 bases; unmatched bases: 9. The CDR3 totals 15 residues. Germline-derived CDR1 and CDR2 are SGHTA and FQGNSA. The CDR3 is CASTHASGIPDTQYF. The DNA of the CDR3 is TGTGCCAGCACCCACGCTAGCGGGATACCAGATACGCAGTATTTT.

The rearrangement uses TRBV7-2 and TRBJ1-5; tentatively, D is TRBD1 (6 bases). Germline loops: CDR1 SGHTA, CDR2 FQGNSA. The length of the CDR3 is 15 residues. The germline V and J ends were trimmed by 1 base and 7 bases, with 14 bases remaining between them. The CDR3 spells CASSLERGQGQPQHF. CDR3 bases: TGTGCCAGCAGCTTAGAGCGGGGGCAGGGACAGCCCCAGCATTTT. Using reference TRBV7-2 and TRBJ1-5 for the parts outside the CDR3, the full variable domain is GAGVSQSPSNKVTEKGKDVELRCDPISGHTALYWYRQSLGQGLEFLIYFQGNSAPDKSGLPSDRFSAERTGGSVSTLTIQRTQQEDSAVYLCASSLERGQGQPQHFGDGTRLSIL.

This clonotype was counted a single time. The J gene is TRBJ1-6, the V gene TRBV4-2, with D tentatively TRBD1 (5 bases). V dropped 0 bases and J dropped 6 bases, with 12 bases sitting between them. This CDR3 is built from 16 residues. Looked up from germline, CDR1 is LGHNA and CDR2 is YNFKEQ. CDR3 region: CASSQESQGGNSPLHF. As DNA, the CDR3 is TGTGCCAGCAGCCAAGAAAGCCAGGGAGGTAATTCACCCCTCCACTTT.

The chain employs TRBV7-3 and TRBJ2-3; 8 nucleotides agree with TRBD1. In germline, CDR1 is SGHTA, CDR2 FQGTGA. J was trimmed by 2 bases and V by 5 bases; bases with no gene match: 6. The CDR3 spans 15 residues. This CDR3 is CASSRTGGHTDTQYF. For the CDR3, the DNA is TGTGCCAGCAGCCGCACAGGGGGACACACAGATACGCAGTATTTT.

The chain links TRBV20-1 to TRBJ2-2, with 10 bases that match TRBD1. Trimming removed 0 bases from V and 6 bases from J; junction bases left unmatched: 7. The CDR3 is 16 residues long. In germline, CDR1 is DFQATT, CDR2 SNEGSKA (reference sequence). The CDR3 sequence: CSARDRRTGGSGELFF. The CDR3 nucleotides read TGCAGTGCTAGAGATCGCAGGACAGGGGGGTCCGGGGAGCTGTTTTTT.

This clonotype was recorded many times. The V and J genes are TRBV3-1 and TRBJ1-2; no reliable D call. The V and J ends lost 1 base and 3 bases respectively, with 6 bases between them. CDR1 and CDR2 (germline): LGHDT, YNNKEL (reference sequence). This CDR3 spans 13 amino acids. The CDR3 nucleotides are TGTGCCAGCAGCCAAGCTACAGACTATGGCTACACCTTC. It encodes CASSQATDYGYTF.

This clonotype was detected only a few times. The rearrangement joins TRBV24-1 to TRBJ1-1; 7 nucleotides agree with TRBD1. The CDR3 is 15 amino acids. The germline CDR1 and CDR2 sequences are KGHDR and SFDVKD. The trim removed 3 bases at V and 1 base at J, leaving 4 bases unmatched. CDR3 sequence (DNA): TGTGCCACCAGTGATCCGGACAGGCCGAACACTGAAGCTTTCTTT. It is translated as CATSDPDRPNTEAFF.

This clonotype turned up a few times. The rearrangement links TRBV5-1 to TRBJ1-5; possibly TRBD1 for D (5 bases). Germline CDR1 and CDR2: SGHRS and YFSETQ. The CDR3 extends over 15 amino acids. The germline V and J ends were trimmed by 4 bases and 0 bases, with 11 bases remaining between them. The DNA of the CDR3 is TGCGCCAGCAGCCGGGACGGGAGTAGCAATCAGCCCCAGCATTTT. Amino acids: CASSRDGSSNQPQHF.